Presented here are 10 T cell receptor beta chains from one specimen sequenced in a study of metastatic and nonmetastatic thyroid tumors. TCRdb used MiXCR to call clones anew from the PCR reads. The sample consists of 70,000 or so clones, 12% to 15% of them appearing once. Thyroid surgery took place with no prior treatment in any patient. Sequencing was done on a sample of blood. These receptors originate from a male donor with papillary thyroid cancer or a benign thyroid nodule (not recorded which). Some clones in this sample may be carry-over from other donors' samples.

This clone was recorded many times. The rearrangement uses TRBV28 and TRBJ1-2, with D unclear. Germline assignment: CDR1 MDHEN and CDR2 SYDVKM. The V end lost 8 bases, the J end lost 1 base, and 8 bases lay between the germline ends. This CDR3 comprises 12 residues. The CDR3 DNA is TGTGCCAGCGAGCAGAATAACTATGGCTACACCTTC. Translated: CASEQNNYGYTF.

This chain links TRBV6-1 with TRBJ1-2, with unresolved D. V was cut by 5 bases and J by 4 bases, with 14 bases left in between. Germline V gives CDR1 MNHNS, CDR2 SASEGT. This CDR3 comprises 14 residues. The CDR3 sequence: CASSSASSAYGYTF. The CDR3 DNA reads TGTGCCAGCAGTTCCGCTTCCTCTGCCTATGGCTACACCTTC.

Ten or more counts support this clone. The chain couples TRBV7-2 to TRBJ2-1; TRBD2 matches at 13 bases. The trim removed 5 bases at V and 13 bases at J, leaving 8 bases unmatched. The germline gives CDR1 SGHTA, CDR2 FQGNSA. CDR3 length equals 14 residues. The CDR3 DNA reads as TGTGCCAGCAGCATTAGCACTAGCGGGAGGGCCCAGTTCTTC. This sequence encodes CASSISTSGRAQFF.

There are many counts of this clone. J is TRBJ2-7 and V is TRBV4-3, with D unclear. The CDR3 length is 14 residues. V lost 1 base, J lost 3 bases, and 10 bases lay in between. Germline V lookup: CDR1 LGHNA, CDR2 YSLEER. CDR3 region: CASSQAVVGYEQYF. The DNA of the CDR3 is TGCGCCAGCAGCCAAGCAGTAGTGGGCTACGAGCAGTACTTC.

This clone was seen at least ten times. The chain combines TRBV11-1 with TRBJ1-1, with a tentative D call TRBD1 (5 bases). CDR3 length: 16 residues. The germline gives CDR1 SGHAT, CDR2 FQDESV (reference sequence). Trimming took 2 bases from V and 1 from J, leaving 14 bases between them. CDR3 amino acids: CASSLPYGGRNTEAFF. In DNA form, the CDR3 reads TGTGCCAGCAGCTTACCGTACGGGGGGAGGAACACTGAAGCTTTCTTT.

This clone has at least ten counts. The rearrangement uses TRBV12-3 or TRBV12-4 and TRBJ1-2, with 7 bases aligning to TRBD1. The CDR3 covers 15 residues. Germline trimming cut 0 bases from V and 6 bases from J; bases unmatched to any gene: 7. The CDR3 nucleotides read TGTGCCAGCAGTTTAGCTTCACAGGGGACGAATGGCTACACCTTC. Translation gives CASSLASQGTNGYTF.

This clone was seen repeatedly, ten times or more. This chain links TRBV6-1 with TRBJ1-5, with D possibly being TRBD1 (6 bases). Looked up from germline, CDR1 is MNHNS and CDR2 is SASEGT. The germline V and J ends were trimmed by 2 bases and 0 bases, with 14 bases remaining between them. The CDR3 spans 17 residues. CDR3 residues: CASSESGTPYSNQPQHF. The CDR3 DNA is TGTGCCAGCAGTGAATCCGGGACACCCTATAGCAATCAGCCCCAGCATTTT.

This clone was seen at least ten times. The chain couples TRBV27 to TRBJ2-5; TRBD1 matches at 7 bases. CDR3 size: 13 residues. V lost 6 bases to trimming and J lost 4 bases; unmatched junction nucleotides: 5. CDR1 and CDR2 (germline): MNHEY, SMNVEV (reference sequence). The CDR3 coding sequence is TGTGCCAGCAGCCAACAGGGGAGAGAGACCCAGTACTTC. It translates to CASSQQGRETQYF.

The table lists this clone with many counts. The rearrangement links TRBV27 to TRBJ2-1; no firm D call. The V end lost 1 base, the J end lost 9 bases, and 13 bases lay between the germline ends. The CDR3 loop spans 14 amino acids. Per the germline V gene, CDR1 is MNHEY and CDR2 is SMNVEV (reference sequence). As DNA, the CDR3 is TGTGCCAGCAGTTTATTTCGGGCGCCGGGTGAGCAGTTCTTC. It specifies CASSLFRAPGEQFF.

The J gene is TRBJ1-2, the V gene TRBV27; D is uncertain. This CDR3 has 16 residues. Germline CDR1 is MNHEY and CDR2 is SMNVEV (reference sequence). V was trimmed by 6 bases and J by 0 bases, leaving 17 bases between them. The CDR3 coding sequence is TGTGCCAGCAGCCCCTGGGTGTACCCGGCTAACTATGGCTACACCTTC. Amino acid sequence: CASSPWVYPANYGYTF.